This T cell receptor (beta chain) appears in the sequencing data of a study of T cell changes during pregnancy in multiple sclerosis. TCRdb's table, derived via immunoSEQ multiplex PCR, lists solely in-frame clones and lacks some. The table lists around 81,000 clones, about nine tenths of them singletons. V dropped 2 bases and J dropped 0 bases, with 4 bases sitting between them. This CDR3 has 13 amino acids. Germline-derived CDR1 and CDR2 are KGHSH and LQKENI. Material: peripheral blood, obtained after pregnancy. This receptor was taken from a female donor in good health, enrolled as a control in a pregnancy study. The rearrangement joins TRBV18 to TRBJ2-5; the D is unclear. CDR3 residues: CASSPDNQETQYF. Written as DNA, the CDR3 is TGTGCCAGCTCACCAGACAACCAAGAGACCCAGTACTTC.